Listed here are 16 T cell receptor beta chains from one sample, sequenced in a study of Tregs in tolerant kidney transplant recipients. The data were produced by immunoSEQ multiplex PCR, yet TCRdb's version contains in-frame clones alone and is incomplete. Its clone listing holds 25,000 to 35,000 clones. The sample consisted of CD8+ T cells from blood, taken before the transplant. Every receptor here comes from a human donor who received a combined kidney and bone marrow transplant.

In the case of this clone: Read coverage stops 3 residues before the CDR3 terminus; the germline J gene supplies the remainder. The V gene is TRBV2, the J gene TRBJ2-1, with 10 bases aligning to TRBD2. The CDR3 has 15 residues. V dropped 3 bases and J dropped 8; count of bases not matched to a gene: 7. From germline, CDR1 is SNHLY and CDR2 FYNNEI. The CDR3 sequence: CASSETALAGDEQFF. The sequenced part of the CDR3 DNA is TGTGCCAGCAGTGAGACGGCTCTAGCGGGAGATGAG.

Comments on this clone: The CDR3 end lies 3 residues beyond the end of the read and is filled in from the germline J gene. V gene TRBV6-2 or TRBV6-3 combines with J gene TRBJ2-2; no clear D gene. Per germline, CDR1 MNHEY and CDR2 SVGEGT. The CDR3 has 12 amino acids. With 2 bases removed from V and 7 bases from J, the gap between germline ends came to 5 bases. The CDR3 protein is CASSYRVGELFF. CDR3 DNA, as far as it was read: TGTGCCAGCAGTTACCGGGTCGGGGAG.

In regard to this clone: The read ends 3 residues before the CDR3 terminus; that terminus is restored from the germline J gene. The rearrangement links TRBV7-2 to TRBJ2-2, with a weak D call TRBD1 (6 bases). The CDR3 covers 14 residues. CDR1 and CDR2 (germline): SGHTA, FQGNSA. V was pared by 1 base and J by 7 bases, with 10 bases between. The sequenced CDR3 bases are TGTGCCAGCAGCTTAGAACTCAGGGGCGGGGAG. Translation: CASSLELRGGE. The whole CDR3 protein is CASSLELRGGELFF.

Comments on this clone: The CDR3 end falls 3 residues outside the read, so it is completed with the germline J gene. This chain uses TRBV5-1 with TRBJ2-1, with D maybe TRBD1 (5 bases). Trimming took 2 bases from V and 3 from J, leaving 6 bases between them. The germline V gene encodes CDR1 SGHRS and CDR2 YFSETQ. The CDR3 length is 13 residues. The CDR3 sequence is CASSFTGYNEQFF. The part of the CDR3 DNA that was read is TGCGCCAGCAGCTTTACAGGCTACAATGAG. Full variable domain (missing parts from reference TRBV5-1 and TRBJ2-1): KAGVTQTPRYLIKTRGQQVTLSCSPISGHRSVSWYQQTPGQGLQFLFEYFSETQRNKGNFPGRFSGRQFSNSRSEMNVSTLELGDSALYLCASSFTGYNEQFFGPGTRLTVL.

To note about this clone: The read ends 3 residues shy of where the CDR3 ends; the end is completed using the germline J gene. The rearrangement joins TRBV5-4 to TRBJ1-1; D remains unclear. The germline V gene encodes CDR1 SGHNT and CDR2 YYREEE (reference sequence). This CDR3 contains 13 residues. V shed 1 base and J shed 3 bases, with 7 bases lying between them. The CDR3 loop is CASSLFGHTEAFF. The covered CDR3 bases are TGTGCCAGCAGCTTGTTTGGCCACACTGAA.

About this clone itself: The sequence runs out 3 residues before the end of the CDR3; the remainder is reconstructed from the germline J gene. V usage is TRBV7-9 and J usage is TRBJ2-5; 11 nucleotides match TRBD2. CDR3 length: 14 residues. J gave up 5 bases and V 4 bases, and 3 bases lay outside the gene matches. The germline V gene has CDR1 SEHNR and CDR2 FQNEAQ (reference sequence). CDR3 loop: CASSSTSGIETQYF. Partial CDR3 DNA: TGTGCCAGCAGCTCGACTAGCGGGATTGAGACC. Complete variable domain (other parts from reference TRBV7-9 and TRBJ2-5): DTGVSQNPRHKITKRGQNVTFRCDPISEHNRLYWYRQTLGQGPEFLTYFQNEAQLEKSRLLSDRFSAERPKGSFSTLEIQRTEQGDSAMYLCASSSTSGIETQYFGPGTRLLVL.

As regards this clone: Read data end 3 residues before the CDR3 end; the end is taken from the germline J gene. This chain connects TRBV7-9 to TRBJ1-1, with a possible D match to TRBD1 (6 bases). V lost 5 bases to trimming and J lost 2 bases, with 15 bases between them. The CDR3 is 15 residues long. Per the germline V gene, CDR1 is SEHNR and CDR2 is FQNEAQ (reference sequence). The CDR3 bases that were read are TGTGCCAGCAGCGTACAACAGGGCCAAAACACTGAA. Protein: CASSVQQGQNTE. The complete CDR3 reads CASSVQQGQNTEAFF.

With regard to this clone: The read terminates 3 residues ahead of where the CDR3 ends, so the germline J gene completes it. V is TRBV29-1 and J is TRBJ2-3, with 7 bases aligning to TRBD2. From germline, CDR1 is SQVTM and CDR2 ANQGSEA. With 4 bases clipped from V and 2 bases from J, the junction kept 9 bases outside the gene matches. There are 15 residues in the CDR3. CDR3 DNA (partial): TGCAGCGTTGGAGGCCCAGCGGGGCTCACAGATACG. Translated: CSVGGPAGLTDT. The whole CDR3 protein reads CSVGGPAGLTDTQYF.

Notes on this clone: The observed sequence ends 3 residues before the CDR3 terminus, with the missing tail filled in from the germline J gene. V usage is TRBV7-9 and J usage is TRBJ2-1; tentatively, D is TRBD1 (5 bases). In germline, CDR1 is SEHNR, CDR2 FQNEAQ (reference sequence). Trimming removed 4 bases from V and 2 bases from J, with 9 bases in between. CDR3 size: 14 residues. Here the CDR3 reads CASSSGHTYNEQFF. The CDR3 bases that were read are TGTGCCAGCAGCTCAGGGCACACCTACAATGAG.

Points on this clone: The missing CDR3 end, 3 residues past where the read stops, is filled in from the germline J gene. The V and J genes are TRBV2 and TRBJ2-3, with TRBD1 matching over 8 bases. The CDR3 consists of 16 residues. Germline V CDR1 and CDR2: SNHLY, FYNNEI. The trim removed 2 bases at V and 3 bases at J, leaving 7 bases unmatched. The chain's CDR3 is CASSELADRETDTQYF. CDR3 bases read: TGTGCCAGCAGTGAACTGGCGGACAGGGAAACAGATACG.

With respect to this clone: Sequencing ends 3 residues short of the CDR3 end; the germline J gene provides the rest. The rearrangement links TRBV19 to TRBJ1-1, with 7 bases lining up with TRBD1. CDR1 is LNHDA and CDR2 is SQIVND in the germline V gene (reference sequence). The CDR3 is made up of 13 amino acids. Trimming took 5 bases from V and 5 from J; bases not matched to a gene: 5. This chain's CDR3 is CASSPAGGTEAFF. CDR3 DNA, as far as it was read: TGTGCCAGTAGTCCAGCAGGGGGGACTGAA.

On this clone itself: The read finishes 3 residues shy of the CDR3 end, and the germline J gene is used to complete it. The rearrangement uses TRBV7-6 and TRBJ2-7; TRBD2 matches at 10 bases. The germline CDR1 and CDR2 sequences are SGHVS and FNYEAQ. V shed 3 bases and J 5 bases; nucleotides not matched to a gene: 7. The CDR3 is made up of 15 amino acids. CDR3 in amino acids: CASSFSSGSSDEQYF. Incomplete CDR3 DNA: TGTGCCAGCAGCTTTTCTAGCGGGAGTTCTGACGAG.

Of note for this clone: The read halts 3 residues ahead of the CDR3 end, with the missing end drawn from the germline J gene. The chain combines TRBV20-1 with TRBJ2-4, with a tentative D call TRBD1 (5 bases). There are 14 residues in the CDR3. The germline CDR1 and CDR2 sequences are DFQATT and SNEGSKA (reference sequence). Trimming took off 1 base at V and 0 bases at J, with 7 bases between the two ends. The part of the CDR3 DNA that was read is TGCAGTGCTAGAGCCAGGGAAGCCAAAAACATT. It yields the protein CSARAREAKNI. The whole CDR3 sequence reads CSARAREAKNIQYF.

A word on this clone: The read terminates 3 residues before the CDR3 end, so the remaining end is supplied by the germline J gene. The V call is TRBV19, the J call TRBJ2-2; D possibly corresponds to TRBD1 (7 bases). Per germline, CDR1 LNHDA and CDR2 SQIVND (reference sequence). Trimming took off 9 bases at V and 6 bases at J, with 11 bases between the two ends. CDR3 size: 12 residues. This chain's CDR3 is CASLRGAGELFF. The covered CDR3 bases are TGTGCCAGCCTCAGGGGGGCCGGGGAG.

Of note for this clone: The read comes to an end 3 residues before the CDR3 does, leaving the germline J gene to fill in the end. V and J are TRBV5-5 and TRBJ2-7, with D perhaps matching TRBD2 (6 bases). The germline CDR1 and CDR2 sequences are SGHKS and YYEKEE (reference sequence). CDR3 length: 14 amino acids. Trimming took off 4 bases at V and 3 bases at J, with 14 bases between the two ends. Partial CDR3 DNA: TGTGCCAGCAGCGAGGCCGGGGGACTCTACGAG. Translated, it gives CASSEAGGLYE. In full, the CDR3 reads CASSEAGGLYEQYF. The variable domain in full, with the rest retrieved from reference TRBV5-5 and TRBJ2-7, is DAGVTQSPTHLIKTRGQQVTLRCSPISGHKSVSWYQQVLGQGPQFIFQYYEKEERGRGNFPDRFSARQFPNYSSELNVNALLLGDSALYLCASSEAGGLYEQYFGPGTRLTVT.

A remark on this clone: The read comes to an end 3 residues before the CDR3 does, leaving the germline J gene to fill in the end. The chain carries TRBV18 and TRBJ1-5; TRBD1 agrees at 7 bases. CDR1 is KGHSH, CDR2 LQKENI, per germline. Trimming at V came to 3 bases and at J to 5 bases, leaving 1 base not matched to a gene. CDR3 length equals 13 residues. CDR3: CASSPQGDQPQHF. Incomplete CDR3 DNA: TGTGCCAGCTCACCGCAGGGGGATCAGCCC.